These 10 T cell receptor beta chains were sequenced from one sample in a study of long-term antiretroviral therapy in people with HIV. Samples were assayed with immunoSEQ v3.0 at survey level. Clones were sequenced by immunoSEQ multiplex PCR, and TCRdb holds only the in-frame ones, with some missing. The sample yields about 25,000 clones, approximately 82% seen once. Sequencing used unsorted PBMCs, obtained 3 years after starting antiretroviral therapy. These receptors all come from a young man with HIV.

The J gene is TRBJ2-5, the V gene TRBV6-1; D is unresolved. CDR1 MNHNS and CDR2 SASEGT come from the germline V gene. V lost 1 base, J lost 5 bases, and 2 bases lay in between. The CDR3 runs to 11 residues. The CDR3 reads CASSEGETQYF. The CDR3 DNA reads as TGTGCCAGCAGTGAAGGGGAGACCCAGTACTTC.

This chain connects TRBV2 to TRBJ1-6, with D maybe TRBD1 (5 bases). Germline loops: CDR1 SNHLY, CDR2 FYNNEI. There are 16 residues in the CDR3. V lost 5 bases and J 7 bases, leaving 18 bases between the germline ends. The CDR3 region is CASSTGGNLGNSPLHF. CDR3 in DNA: TGTGCCAGCAGTACGGGGGGGAACCTAGGGAATTCACCCCTCCACTTT.

This clone came up once. The rearrangement links TRBV6-1 to TRBJ2-7, with 9 bases lining up with TRBD1. J gave up 1 base and V 5 bases, and 3 bases lay outside the gene matches. The CDR3 is made up of 14 amino acids. Germline V gene sequence: CDR1 MNHNS, CDR2 SASEGT. This chain's CDR3 is CASSKDRGSYEQYF. CDR3 DNA sequence: TGTGCCAGCAGTAAAGACAGGGGGTCCTACGAGCAGTACTTC.

This rearrangement joins TRBV12-2 to TRBJ2-5. TRBV12-2 constitutes a pseudogene. The CDR3 length is 15 residues. CDR3 residues: CASRLRGDGEETQYF. CDR3 DNA sequence: TGTGCAAGTCGCTTAAGGGGGGACGGTGAAGAGACCCAGTACTTC.

This rearrangement joins TRBV2 to TRBJ2-3; D remains unclear. This CDR3 spans 12 amino acids. Germline values: CDR1 SNHLY, CDR2 FYNNEI. The V gene lost 7 bases and the J gene lost 5 bases, with 10 bases spanning the gap. CDR3 DNA: TGTGCCAGCATTGCAGTTGGAGATACGCAGTATTTT. Protein: CASIAVGDTQYF.

J is TRBJ2-5 and V is TRBV4-1; no clear D gene. Trimming stripped 4 bases from V and 3 bases from J, with 9 bases between. The germline V gene encodes CDR1 MGHRA and CDR2 YSYEKL. The CDR3 loop spans 13 amino acids. The CDR3 DNA sequence: TGCGCCAGCAGCCGCTGGCAGAAAGAGACCCAGTACTTC. Translated, it gives CASSRWQKETQYF.

The rearrangement joins TRBV11-2 to TRBJ1-5; no reliable D call. Germline-derived CDR1 and CDR2 are SGHAT and FQNNGV. Trimming removed 2 bases from V and 4 bases from J, with 6 bases in between. The CDR3 totals 13 residues. The CDR3 here is CASSLMVNQPQHF. In DNA, the CDR3 is TGTGCCAGCAGCTTAATGGTAAATCAGCCCCAGCATTTT.

The rearrangement joins TRBV6-5 to TRBJ1-1, with TRBD1 as a possible D gene (5 bases). The length of the CDR3 is 15 residues. V shed 4 bases and J shed 3 bases, with 15 bases lying between them. CDR1 and CDR2 (germline): MNHEY, SVGAGI. This CDR3 reads CASSLSTGLHTEAFF. Written as DNA, the CDR3 is TGTGCCAGCAGTTTATCAACAGGACTCCACACTGAAGCTTTCTTT.

The chain combines TRBV19 with TRBJ1-1; D possibly corresponds to TRBD1 (5 bases). This CDR3 region has 15 residues. The V gene lost 2 bases and the J gene lost 3 bases, with 13 bases spanning the gap. The germline CDR1 and CDR2 sequences are LNHDA and SQIVND (reference sequence). This CDR3 is CASSIWAGRDTEAFF. CDR3 bases: TGTGCCAGTAGTATATGGGCAGGGAGAGACACTGAAGCTTTCTTT.

V and J are TRBV6-5 and TRBJ1-5, with TRBD1 matching 8 bases. CDR3 length: 15 amino acids. Germline V lookup: CDR1 MNHEY, CDR2 SVGAGI. Trimming took 5 bases from V and 5 from J; bases not matched to a gene: 8. The CDR3 DNA sequence: TGTGCCAGCAGTATAGGACAGGGCCGTCATCAGCCCCAGCATTTT. It specifies CASSIGQGRHQPQHF.